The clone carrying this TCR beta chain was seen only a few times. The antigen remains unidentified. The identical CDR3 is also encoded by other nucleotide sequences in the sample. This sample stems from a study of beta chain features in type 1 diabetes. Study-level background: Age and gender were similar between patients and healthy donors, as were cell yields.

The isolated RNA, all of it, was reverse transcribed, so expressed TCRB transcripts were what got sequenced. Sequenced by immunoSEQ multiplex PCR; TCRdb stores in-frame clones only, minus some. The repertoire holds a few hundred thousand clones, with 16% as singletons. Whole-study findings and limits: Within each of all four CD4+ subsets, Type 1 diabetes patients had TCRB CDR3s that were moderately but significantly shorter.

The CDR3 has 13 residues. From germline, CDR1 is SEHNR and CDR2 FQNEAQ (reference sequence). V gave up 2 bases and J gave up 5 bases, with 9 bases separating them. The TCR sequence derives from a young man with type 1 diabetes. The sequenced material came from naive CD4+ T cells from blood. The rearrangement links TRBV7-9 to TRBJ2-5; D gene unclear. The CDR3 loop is CASSLKGSETQYF. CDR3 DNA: TGTGCCAGCAGCTTAAAAGGCAGCGAGACCCAGTACTTC.